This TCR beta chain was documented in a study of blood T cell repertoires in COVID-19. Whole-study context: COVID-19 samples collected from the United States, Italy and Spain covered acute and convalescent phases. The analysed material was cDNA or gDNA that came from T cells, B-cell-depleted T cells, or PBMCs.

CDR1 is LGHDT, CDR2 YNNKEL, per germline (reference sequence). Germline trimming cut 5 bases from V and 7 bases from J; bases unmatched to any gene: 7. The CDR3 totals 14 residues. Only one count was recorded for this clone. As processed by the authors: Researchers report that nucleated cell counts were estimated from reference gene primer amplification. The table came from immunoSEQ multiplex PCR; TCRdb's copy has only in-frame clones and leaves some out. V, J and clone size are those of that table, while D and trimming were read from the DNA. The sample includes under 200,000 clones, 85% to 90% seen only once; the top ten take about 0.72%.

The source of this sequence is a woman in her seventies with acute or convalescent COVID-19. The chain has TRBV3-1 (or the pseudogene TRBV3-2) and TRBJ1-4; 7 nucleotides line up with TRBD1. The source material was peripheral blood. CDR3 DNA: TGTGCCAGCAGCTTAAGGGGGCAATTTGAAAAACTGTTTTTT. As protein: CASSLRGQFEKLFF.